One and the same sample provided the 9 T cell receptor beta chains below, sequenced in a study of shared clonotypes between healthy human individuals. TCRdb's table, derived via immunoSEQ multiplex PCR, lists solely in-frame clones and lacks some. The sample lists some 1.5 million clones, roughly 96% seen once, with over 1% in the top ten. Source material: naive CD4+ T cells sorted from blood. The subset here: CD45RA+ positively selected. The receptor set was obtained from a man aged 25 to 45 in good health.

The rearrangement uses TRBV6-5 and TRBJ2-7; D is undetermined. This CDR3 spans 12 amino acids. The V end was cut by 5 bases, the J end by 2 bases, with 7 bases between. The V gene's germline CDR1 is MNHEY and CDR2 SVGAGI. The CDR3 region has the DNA TGTGCCAGCAGTCCAACCACCTACGAGCAGTACTTC. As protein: CASSPTTYEQYF.

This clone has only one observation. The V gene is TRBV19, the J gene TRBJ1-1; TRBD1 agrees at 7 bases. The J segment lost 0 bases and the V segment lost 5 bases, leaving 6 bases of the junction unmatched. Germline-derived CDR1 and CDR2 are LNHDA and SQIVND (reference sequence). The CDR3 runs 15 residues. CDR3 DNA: TGTGCCAGTAGTTTATCACAGGGGATGAACACTGAAGCTTTCTTT. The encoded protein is CASSLSQGMNTEAFF.

The CDR3 spells CASSLAGFSSYNEQFF. The CDR3 DNA is TGTGCCAGCAGCTTAGCAGGTTTTAGCTCCTACAATGAGCAGTTCTTC. This chain connects TRBV11-2 to TRBJ2-1; D uncertain. The V and J ends lost 1 base and 0 bases respectively, with 10 bases between them. This CDR3 comprises 16 residues. The germline CDR1 and CDR2 sequences are SGHAT and FQNNGV.

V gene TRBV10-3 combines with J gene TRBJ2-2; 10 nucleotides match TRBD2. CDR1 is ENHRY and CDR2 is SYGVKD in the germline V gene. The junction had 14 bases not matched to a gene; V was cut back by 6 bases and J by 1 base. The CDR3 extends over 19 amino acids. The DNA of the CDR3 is TGTGCCATCAGCGTTCCTAGAGCGGGAGGGTTTCTGAACACCGGGGAGCTGTTTTTT. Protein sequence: CAISVPRAGGFLNTGELFF.

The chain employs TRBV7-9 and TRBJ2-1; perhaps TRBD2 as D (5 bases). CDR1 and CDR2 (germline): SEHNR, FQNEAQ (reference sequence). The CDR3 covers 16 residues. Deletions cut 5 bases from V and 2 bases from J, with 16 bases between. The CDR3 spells CASSRLVGVTYNEQFF. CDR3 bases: TGTGCCAGCAGCCGCCTTGTGGGAGTCACCTACAATGAGCAGTTCTTC.

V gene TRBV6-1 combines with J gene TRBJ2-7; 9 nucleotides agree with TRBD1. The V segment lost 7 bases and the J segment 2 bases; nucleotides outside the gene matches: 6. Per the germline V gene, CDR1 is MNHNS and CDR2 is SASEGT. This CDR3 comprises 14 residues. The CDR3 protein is CASKGTGITYEQYF. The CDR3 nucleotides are TGTGCCAGCAAGGGGACAGGGATTACCTACGAGCAGTACTTC.

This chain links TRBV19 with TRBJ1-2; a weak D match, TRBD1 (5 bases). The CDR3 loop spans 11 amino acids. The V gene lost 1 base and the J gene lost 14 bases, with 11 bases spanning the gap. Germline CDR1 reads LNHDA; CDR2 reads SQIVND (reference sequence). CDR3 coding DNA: TGTGCCAGTAGTATAGGGGACCTGCAAACCTTC. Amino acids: CASSIGDLQTF.

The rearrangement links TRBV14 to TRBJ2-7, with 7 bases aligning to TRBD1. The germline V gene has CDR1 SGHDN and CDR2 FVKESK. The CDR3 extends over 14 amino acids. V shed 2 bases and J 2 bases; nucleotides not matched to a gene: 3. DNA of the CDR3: TGTGCCAGCAGCCAATACAGGGGAACCTACGAGCAGTACTTC. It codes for CASSQYRGTYEQYF.

CDR3: CASSPAAALNTEAFF. The CDR3 nucleotides read TGTGCCAGCTCACCAGCGGCAGCCCTTAACACTGAAGCTTTCTTT. The chain links TRBV18 to TRBJ1-1; D gene ambiguous. With 2 bases removed from V and 2 bases from J, the gap between germline ends came to 12 bases. This CDR3 region has 15 residues. Germline lookup yields CDR1 KGHSH and CDR2 LQKENI.